The clone carrying this T cell receptor (beta chain) was counted a few times. Antigen unknown. Reverse transcribing all isolated RNA meant expressed TCRB transcripts were sequenced. Using immunoSEQ multiplex PCR, the repertoire was profiled, and TCRdb retains in-frame clones only, with some absent. This table has 130,000 to 150,000 clones, about an eighth appearing once. These data are taken from a study of beta chain features in type 1 diabetes. Whole-study context: What patients shared with healthy donors was a similar profile of age, gender and cell yields. Study-wide findings and caveats: At VDJ recombination sites, type 1 diabetes patients had fewer insertions and more deleted nucleotides. Moderate but significant shortening of TCRB CDR3s was recorded in all four CD4+ subsets from Type 1 diabetes patients. Shorter templates might be favored by PCR, equally in patients and controls.

Sorting that relied on CD45RO/CCR7/CD25/CD127/CD95/CD27 yielded CD4+ naive, central memory, regulatory and stem cell-like memory cells. This CDR3 comprises 15 residues. Trimming removed 4 bases at V and 6 bases at J, with 19 bases between. The germline CDR1 and CDR2 sequences are SGHAT and FQNNGV. V gene TRBV11-2 combines with J gene TRBJ2-7, with unresolved D. The origin of this receptor is a man in his late teens or twenties with type 1 diabetes. The specimen sequenced was central memory CD4+ T cells from blood. This chain's CDR3 is CASSSSPTVRVEQYF. The CDR3 DNA sequence: TGTGCCAGCAGCTCGTCCCCGACGGTCCGGGTCGAGCAGTACTTC.